These T cell receptor beta chains were read from a single sample in a study of brain T cells in children with intractable seizures. Clones were sequenced by immunoSEQ multiplex PCR, and TCRdb holds only the in-frame ones, with some missing. The sample has about 340,000 clones, 85% to 95% seen once. The sample in question was peripheral blood, obtained 4 to 5 months after surgery. The receptors derive from a boy younger than two with tuberous sclerosis and intractable seizures. Both conserved end residues are part of each CDR3.

>TRBJ2-7|TRBV2
CASSVTNFSYEQYF
>TRBJ2-1|TRBV12-3/TRBV12-4
CASSLLVKQFF
>TRBJ2-1|TRBV27
CASFSSGRWDSEQFF
>TRBJ1-1|TRBV7-9
CASSSNYKEAFF
>TRBJ2-5|TRBV30
CAWSQREETQYF
>TRBJ2-5|TRBV3-1/TRBV3-2
CASSQVAAGETQYF
>TRBJ2-7|TRBV6-6
CASSGLEGSEQYF
>TRBJ2-5|TRBV5-4
CASSSETPYLPQETQYF
>TRBJ2-1|TRBV5-1
CASSRTSGRYNEQFF
>TRBJ1-4|TRBV4-2
CASQDFVGSTNEKLFF
>TRBJ2-5|TRBV6-1
CASSEGTLRGQGRETQYF
>TRBJ2-3|TRBV30
CAWSVRGTSSTDTQYF
>TRBJ1-2|TRBV6-6
CASSYSIGGLQGYTF
>TRBJ2-7|TRBV30
CAWGQTYEQYF
>TRBJ2-1|TRBV27
CASSFGSYNEQFF
>TRBJ1-6|TRBV28
CASSWGETEPDNSPLHF
>TRBJ2-7|TRBV6-5
CASRYSYEQYF
>TRBJ2-5|TRBV2
CASRERGGQETQYF
>TRBJ2-7|TRBV7-9
CASSRAGAYEQYF
>TRBJ2-1|TRBV5-1
CASSPDYNEQFF
>TRBJ1-1|TRBV5-4
CASSPGSRSEAFF
>TRBJ1-4|TRBV6-5
CASSYSVGVGEKLFF
>TRBJ2-1|TRBV12-5
CASGLELAAIHEQFF
>TRBJ1-2|TRBV7-9
CASSPGGLSYGYTF
>TRBJ2-2|TRBV7-3
CASSLRSGELFF
>TRBJ2-3|TRBV3-1/TRBV3-2
CASSRLRLAGTTDTQYF
>TRBJ1-5|TRBV7-6
CASSDRGENQPQHF
>TRBJ2-5|TRBV3-1/TRBV3-2
CASSQRTGQETQYF
>TRBJ1-4|TRBV27
CASSLGVYEKLFF
>TRBJ2-5|TRBV24-1
CATSDWGGTTYQETQYF
>TRBJ1-5|TRBV7-2
CASSLQGASNQPQHF
>TRBJ1-1|TRBV6-6
CASTPVGLTEAFF
>TRBJ2-3|TRBV3-1/TRBV3-2
CASSQAAGSDRNRQYF
>TRBJ1-1|TRBV6-5
CASSWTLNTEAFF
>TRBJ2-3|TRBV9
CASSVVDSPDTQYF
>TRBJ1-1|TRBV7-9
CASSFGQGAEAFF
>TRBJ1-5|TRBV19
CASSISVQPQHF
>TRBJ2-5|TRBV7-2
CASSSRGLAVETQYF
>TRBJ2-3|TRBV19
CASSFGDTQYF
>TRBJ2-7|TRBV11-3
CASSLDGNREAYEQYF
>TRBJ2-1|TRBV7-9
CASNRQGYNEQFF
>TRBJ2-7|TRBV3-1/TRBV3-2
CASSQGGTAKQYEQYF
>TRBJ2-7|TRBV3-1/TRBV3-2
CASRPTWGQPPYEQYF
>TRBJ1-2|TRBV6-6
CASSYSRQGANYGYTF
>TRBJ2-3|TRBV5-1
CASSPIAGGPTDTQYF
>TRBJ2-5|TRBV20-1
CSASAQETQYF
>TRBJ2-2|TRBV19
CASKMGQVNTGELFF